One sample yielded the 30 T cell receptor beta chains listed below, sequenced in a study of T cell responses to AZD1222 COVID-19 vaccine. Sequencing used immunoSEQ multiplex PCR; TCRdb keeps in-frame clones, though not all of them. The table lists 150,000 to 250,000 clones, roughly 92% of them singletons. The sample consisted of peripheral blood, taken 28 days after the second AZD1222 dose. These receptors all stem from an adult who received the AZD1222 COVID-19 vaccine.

The CDR3 nucleotides read TGTGCCAGCAGCGTAGGATGGACAGGGCTTCGGTACTTC. Translating it yields CASSVGWTGLRYF. This rearrangement joins TRBV9 to TRBJ2-7; 8 bases map to TRBD1. The V and J ends lost 0 bases and 12 bases, in that order; junction bases with no gene match: 8. The CDR3 is made up of 13 amino acids. Germline values: CDR1 SGDLS, CDR2 YYNGEE.

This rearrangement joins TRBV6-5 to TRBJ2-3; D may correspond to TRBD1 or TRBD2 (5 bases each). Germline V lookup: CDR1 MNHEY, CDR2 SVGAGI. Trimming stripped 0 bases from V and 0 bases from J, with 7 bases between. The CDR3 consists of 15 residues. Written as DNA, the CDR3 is TGTGCCAGCAGTTACTCCGGGACGAGCACAGATACGCAGTATTTT. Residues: CASSYSGTSTDTQYF.

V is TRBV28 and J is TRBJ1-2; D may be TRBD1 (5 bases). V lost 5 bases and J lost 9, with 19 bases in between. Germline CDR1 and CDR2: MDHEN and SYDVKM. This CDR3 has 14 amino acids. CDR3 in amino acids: CASSSPGTDYSYTF. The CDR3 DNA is TGTGCCAGCAGTAGCCCCGGGACGGATTATAGCTACACCTTC.

The CDR3 region is CASSPGGPYGYTF. The DNA of the CDR3 is TGTGCCAGCAGCCCCGGGGGGCCCTATGGCTACACCTTC. The chain recombines TRBV7-3 with TRBJ1-2, with TRBD1 as a possible D gene (6 bases). The CDR3 covers 13 residues. Per germline, CDR1 SGHTA and CDR2 FQGTGA. V was cut by 5 bases and J by 4 bases, with 11 bases left in between.

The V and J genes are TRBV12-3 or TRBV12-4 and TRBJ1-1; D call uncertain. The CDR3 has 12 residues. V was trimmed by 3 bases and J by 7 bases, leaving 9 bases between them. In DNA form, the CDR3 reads TGTGCCAGCAGTTTTGGGGTGGGTGAAGCTTTCTTT. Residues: CASSFGVGEAFF.

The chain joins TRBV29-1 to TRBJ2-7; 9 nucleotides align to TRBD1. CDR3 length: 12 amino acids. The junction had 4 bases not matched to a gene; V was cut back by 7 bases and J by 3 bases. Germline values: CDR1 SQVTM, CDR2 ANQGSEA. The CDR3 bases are TGCAGCGGCCGACAGGGGGGCTACGAGCAGTACTTC. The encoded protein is CSGRQGGYEQYF.

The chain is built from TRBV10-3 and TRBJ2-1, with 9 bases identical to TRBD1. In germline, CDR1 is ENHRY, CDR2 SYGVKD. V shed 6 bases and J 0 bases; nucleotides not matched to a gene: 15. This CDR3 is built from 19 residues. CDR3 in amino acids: CAIRPGQGHVGGSYNEQFF. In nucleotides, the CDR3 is TGTGCCATCAGACCGGGACAGGGTCATGTGGGAGGCTCCTACAATGAGCAGTTCTTC.

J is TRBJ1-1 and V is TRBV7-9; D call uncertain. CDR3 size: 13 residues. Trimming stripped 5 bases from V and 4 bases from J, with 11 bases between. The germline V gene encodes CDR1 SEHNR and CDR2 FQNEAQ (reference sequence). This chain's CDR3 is CASSPFSPTEAFF. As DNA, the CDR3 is TGTGCCAGCAGCCCATTCTCCCCCACTGAAGCTTTCTTT.

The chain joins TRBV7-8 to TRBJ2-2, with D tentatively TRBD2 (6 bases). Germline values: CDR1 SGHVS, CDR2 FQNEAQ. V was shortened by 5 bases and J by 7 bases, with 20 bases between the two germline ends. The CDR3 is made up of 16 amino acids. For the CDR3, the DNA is TGTGCCAGCAGCCCGCGCTCCTTGATGACTAGCGGGGAGCTGTTTTTT. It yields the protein CASSPRSLMTSGELFF.

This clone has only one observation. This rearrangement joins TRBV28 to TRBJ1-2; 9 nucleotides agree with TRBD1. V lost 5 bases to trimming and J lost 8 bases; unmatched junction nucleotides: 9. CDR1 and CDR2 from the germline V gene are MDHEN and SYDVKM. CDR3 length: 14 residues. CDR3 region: CASSVPGTGKGYTF. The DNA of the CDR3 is TGTGCCAGCAGTGTTCCCGGGACAGGGAAAGGCTACACCTTC.

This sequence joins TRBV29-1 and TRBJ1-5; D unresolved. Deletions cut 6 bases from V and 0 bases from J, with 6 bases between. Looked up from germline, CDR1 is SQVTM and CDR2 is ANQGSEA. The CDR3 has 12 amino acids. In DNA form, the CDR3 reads TGCAGCGTGAAGGCTAGCAATCAGCCCCAGCATTTT. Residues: CSVKASNQPQHF.

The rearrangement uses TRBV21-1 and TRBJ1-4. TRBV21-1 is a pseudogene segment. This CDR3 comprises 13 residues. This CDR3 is CASRVGGNEKLFF. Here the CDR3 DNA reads TGTGCCAGCCGTGTGGGCGGGAATGAAAAACTGTTTTTT.

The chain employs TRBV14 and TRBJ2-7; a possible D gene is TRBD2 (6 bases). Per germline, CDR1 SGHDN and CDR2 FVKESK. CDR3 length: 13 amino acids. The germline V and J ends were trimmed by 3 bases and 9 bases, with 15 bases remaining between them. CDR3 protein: CASSQEEGAGQYF. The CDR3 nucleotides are TGTGCCAGCAGCCAGGAGGAGGGCGCCGGGCAGTACTTC.

In nucleotides, the CDR3 is TGTGCCAGCAGCTTACTGGGACAGGGAGCCGGAAACACCATATATTTT. Translation gives CASSLLGQGAGNTIYF. The chain combines TRBV7-9 with TRBJ1-3; 9 bases agree with TRBD1. Germline trimming cut 2 bases from V and 4 bases from J; bases unmatched to any gene: 6. The CDR3 is 16 residues long. Looked up from germline, CDR1 is SEHNR and CDR2 is FQNEAQ (reference sequence). Together with reference TRBV7-9 and TRBJ1-3, the CDR3 gives the full variable domain: DTGVSQNPRHKITKRGQNVTFRCDPISEHNRLYWYRQTLGQGPEFLTYFQNEAQLEKSRLLSDRFSAERPKGSFSTLEIQRTEQGDSAMYLCASSLLGQGAGNTIYFGEGSWLTVV.

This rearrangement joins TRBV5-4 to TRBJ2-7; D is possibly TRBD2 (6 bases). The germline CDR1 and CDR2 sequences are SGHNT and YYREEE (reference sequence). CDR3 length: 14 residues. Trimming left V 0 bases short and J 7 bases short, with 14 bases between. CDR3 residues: CASSLALGTREQYF. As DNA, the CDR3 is TGTGCCAGCAGCTTGGCCCTCGGGACTCGGGAGCAGTACTTC.

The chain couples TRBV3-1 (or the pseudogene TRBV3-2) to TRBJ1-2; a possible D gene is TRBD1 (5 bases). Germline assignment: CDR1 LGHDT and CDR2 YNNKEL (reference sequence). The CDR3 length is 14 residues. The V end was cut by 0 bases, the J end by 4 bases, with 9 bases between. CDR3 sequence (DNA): TGTGCCAGCAGCCAAGAGGGGCTCTTCTATGGCTACACCTTC. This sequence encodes CASSQEGLFYGYTF.

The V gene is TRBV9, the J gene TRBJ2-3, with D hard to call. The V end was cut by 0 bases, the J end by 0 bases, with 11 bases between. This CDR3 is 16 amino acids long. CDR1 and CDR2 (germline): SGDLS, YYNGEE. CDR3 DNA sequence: TGTGCCAGCAGCGTAGGTTTAGCAACTAGCACAGATACGCAGTATTTT. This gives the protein CASSVGLATSTDTQYF.

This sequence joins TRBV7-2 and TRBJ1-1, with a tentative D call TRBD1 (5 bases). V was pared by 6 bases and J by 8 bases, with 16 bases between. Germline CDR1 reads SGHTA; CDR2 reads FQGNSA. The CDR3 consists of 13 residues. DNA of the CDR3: TGTGCCAGCAGTCGGGACCACTCAGGAGAAGCTTTCTTT. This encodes CASSRDHSGEAFF.

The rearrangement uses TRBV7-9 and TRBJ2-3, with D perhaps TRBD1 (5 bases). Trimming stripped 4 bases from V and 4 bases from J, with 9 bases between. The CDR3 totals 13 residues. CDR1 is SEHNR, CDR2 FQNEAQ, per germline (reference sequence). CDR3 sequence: CASSWQGPDTQYF. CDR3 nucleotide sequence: TGTGCCAGCAGCTGGCAGGGTCCAGATACGCAGTATTTT.

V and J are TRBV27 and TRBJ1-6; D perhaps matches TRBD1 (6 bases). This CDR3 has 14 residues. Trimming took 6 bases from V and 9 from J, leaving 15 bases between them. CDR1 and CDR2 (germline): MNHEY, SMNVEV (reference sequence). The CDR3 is CASRVGGRGSPLHF. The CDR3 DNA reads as TGTGCCAGCAGGGTTGGGGGCAGGGGTTCACCCCTCCACTTT.

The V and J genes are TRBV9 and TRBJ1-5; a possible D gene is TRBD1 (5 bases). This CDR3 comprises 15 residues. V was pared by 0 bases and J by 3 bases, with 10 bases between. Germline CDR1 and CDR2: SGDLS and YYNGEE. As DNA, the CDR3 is TGTGCCAGCAGCGTAGGCAGGGACCCCAATCAGCCCCAGCATTTT. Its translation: CASSVGRDPNQPQHF.

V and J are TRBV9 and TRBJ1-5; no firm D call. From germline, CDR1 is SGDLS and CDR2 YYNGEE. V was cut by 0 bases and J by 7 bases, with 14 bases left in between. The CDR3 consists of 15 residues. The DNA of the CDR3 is TGTGCCAGCAGCGTAGAAGGCAGCCTGGGCCAGCCCCAGCATTTT. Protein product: CASSVEGSLGQPQHF.

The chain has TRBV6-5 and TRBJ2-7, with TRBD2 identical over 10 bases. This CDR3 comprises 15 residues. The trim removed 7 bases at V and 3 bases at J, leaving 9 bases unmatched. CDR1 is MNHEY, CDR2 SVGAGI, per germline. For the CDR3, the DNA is TGTGCCAGCATGAGGGATTTAGCGGGGGGCTACGAGCAGTACTTC. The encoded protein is CASMRDLAGGYEQYF.

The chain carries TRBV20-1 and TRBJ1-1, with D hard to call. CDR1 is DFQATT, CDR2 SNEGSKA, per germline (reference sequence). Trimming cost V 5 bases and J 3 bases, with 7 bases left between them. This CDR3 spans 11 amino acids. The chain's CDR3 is CSAPGDTEAFF. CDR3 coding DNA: TGCAGTGCTCCCGGGGACACTGAAGCTTTCTTT.

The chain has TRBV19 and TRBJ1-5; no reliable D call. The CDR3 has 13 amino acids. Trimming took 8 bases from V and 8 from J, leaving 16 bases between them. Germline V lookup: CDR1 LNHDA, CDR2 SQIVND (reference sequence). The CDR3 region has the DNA TGTGCCAGTTCAACCGCAATCGTTGAGCCCCAGCATTTT. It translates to CASSTAIVEPQHF.

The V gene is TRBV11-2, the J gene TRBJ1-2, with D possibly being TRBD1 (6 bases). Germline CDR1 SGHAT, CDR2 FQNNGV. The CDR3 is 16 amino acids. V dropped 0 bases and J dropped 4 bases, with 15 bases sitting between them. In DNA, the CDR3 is TGTGCCAGCAGCTTAGAGTTCACGGGGGGCGGCTATGGCTACACCTTC. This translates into CASSLEFTGGGYGYTF.

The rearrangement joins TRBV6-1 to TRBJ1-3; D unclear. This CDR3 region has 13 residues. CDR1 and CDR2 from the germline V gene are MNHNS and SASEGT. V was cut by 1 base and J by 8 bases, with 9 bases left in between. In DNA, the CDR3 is TGTGCCAGCAGTGAAGAGGTTGCGGACACCATATATTTT. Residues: CASSEEVADTIYF.

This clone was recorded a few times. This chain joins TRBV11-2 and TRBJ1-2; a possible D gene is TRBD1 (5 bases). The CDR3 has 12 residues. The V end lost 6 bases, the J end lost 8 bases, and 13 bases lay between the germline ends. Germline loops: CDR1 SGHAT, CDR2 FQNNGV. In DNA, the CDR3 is TGTGCCAGCAGTTTCCAGGGTGACGGCTACACCTTC. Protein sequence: CASSFQGDGYTF. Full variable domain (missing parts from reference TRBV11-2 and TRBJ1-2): EAGVAQSPRYKIIEKRQSVAFWCNPISGHATLYWYQQILGQGPKLLIQFQNNGVVDDSQLPKDRFSAERLKGVDSTLKIQPAKLEDSAVYLCASSFQGDGYTFGSGTRLTVV.

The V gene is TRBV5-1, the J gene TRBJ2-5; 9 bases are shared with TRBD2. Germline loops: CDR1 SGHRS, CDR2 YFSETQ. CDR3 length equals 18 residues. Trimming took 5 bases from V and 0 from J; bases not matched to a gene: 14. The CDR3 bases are TGCGCCAGCAGTTTCGGCGCGGGGGGGACTACGTACCAAGAGACCCAGTACTTC. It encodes CASSFGAGGTTYQETQYF.

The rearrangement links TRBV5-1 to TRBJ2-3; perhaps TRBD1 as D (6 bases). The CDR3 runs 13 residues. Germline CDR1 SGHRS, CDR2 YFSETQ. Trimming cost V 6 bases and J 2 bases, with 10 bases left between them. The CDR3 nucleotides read TGCGCCAGCACTAGGGGGTTCACAGATACGCAGTATTTT. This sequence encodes CASTRGFTDTQYF.